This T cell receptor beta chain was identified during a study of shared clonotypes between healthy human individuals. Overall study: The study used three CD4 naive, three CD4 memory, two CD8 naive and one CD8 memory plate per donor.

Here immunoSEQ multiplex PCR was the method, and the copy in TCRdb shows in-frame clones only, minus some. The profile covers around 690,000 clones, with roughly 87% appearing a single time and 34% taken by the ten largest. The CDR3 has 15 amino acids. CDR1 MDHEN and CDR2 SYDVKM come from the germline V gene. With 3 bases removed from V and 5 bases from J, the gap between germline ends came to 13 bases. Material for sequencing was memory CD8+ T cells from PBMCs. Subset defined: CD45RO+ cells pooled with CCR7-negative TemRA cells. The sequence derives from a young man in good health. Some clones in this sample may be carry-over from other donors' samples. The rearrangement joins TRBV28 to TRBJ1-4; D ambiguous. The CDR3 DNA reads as TGTGCCAGCAGTTTCCAACAGTCCTTCAATGAAAAACTGTTTTTT. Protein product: CASSFQQSFNEKLFF.